Below are 21 T cell receptor beta chains sequenced from a single sample in a study of T cell repertoires in cytomegalovirus infection. No antigen has been assigned to these receptors. One entry per CDR3 protein, called by TCRdb with MiXCR from the reads. The sample holds 600,000 to 700,000 distinct CDR3 sequences; 30% to 40% are singletons and the top ten take roughly 20%. The specimen comprised cultured PBMCs, sampled from culture after CMV antigen stimulation. The receptors stem from a human donor in good health (CMV status not recorded). Some clones in this sample may be carry-over from other donors' samples.

The gene calls are TRBV18 and TRBJ1-2; unclear D gene. The V gene's germline CDR1 is KGHSH and CDR2 LQKENI. The CDR3 runs 14 residues. Trimming stripped 0 bases from V and 2 bases from J, with 7 bases between. The CDR3 loop is CASSPPDGNYGYTF. DNA for the CDR3: TGTGCCAGCTCACCACCAGACGGGAACTATGGCTACACCTTC.

This clonotype occurred many times. The chain carries TRBV7-2 and TRBJ2-7; no clear D. There are 11 residues in the CDR3. Germline values: CDR1 SGHTA, CDR2 FQGNSA. The V gene lost 4 bases and the J gene lost 7 bases, with 8 bases spanning the gap. CDR3 in amino acids: CASSSYSEQYF. Written as DNA, the CDR3 is TGTGCCAGCAGCTCGTATAGTGAGCAGTACTTC.

The chain links TRBV19 to TRBJ1-2; perhaps TRBD1 as D (5 bases). This CDR3 is 14 amino acids long. V was shortened by 6 bases and J by 8 bases, with 19 bases between the two germline ends. Germline V gene lookup returns CDR1 LNHDA and CDR2 SQIVND (reference sequence). CDR3: CASSHVAGANGYTF. Here the CDR3 DNA reads TGTGCCAGTAGCCACGTCGCCGGGGCAAACGGCTACACCTTC.

This clonotype showed up just a few times. For the CDR3, the DNA is TGCGCCAGCAGCTTGGAGTGGGATACCGCCGGGGAGCTGTTTTTT. It is translated as CASSLEWDTAGELFF. The chain links TRBV5-1 to TRBJ2-2; no reliable D call. Germline V lookup: CDR1 SGHRS, CDR2 YFSETQ. The CDR3 runs to 15 residues. Between the trimmed V and J ends, which lost 0 bases and 6 bases, there was a span of 12 bases.

This chain connects TRBV4-1 to TRBJ2-3, with D possibly TRBD2 on 5 matching bases. Deletions cut 4 bases from V and 1 base from J, with 15 bases between. The CDR3 sequence is 16 residues long. The germline V gene has CDR1 MGHRA and CDR2 YSYEKL. CDR3 loop: CASSLRGQARTDTQYF. The CDR3 coding sequence is TGCGCCAGCAGCCTAAGAGGGCAGGCACGCACAGATACGCAGTATTTT.

V is TRBV2 and J is TRBJ2-4; 13 positions match TRBD2. CDR3 length: 20 residues. With V trimmed by 3 bases and J by 2 bases, 13 bases remained unmatched. Looked up from germline, CDR1 is SNHLY and CDR2 is FYNNEI. The CDR3: CASSDEKTSGRAGSKNIQYF. The CDR3 DNA sequence: TGTGCCAGCAGTGATGAAAAAACTAGCGGGAGGGCCGGGTCCAAAAACATTCAGTACTTC.

This clonotype was observed many times. The CDR3 region has the DNA TGTGCCAGCAGCTGGCGAGCGGGGGCGAACACCGGGGAGCTGTTTTTT. It is translated as CASSWRAGANTGELFF. V and J are TRBV7-2 and TRBJ2-2; 8 nucleotides line up with TRBD2. V trimming: 4 bases; J trimming: 0 bases; junction bases outside the gene matches: 4. The CDR3 covers 16 residues. CDR1 and CDR2 from the germline V gene are SGHTA and FQGNSA.

The CDR3 protein is CASSQAGAGGYTF. The CDR3 nucleotides are TGTGCCAGCAGCCAAGCAGGGGCAGGAGGCTACACCTTC. This rearrangement joins TRBV14 to TRBJ1-2, with D possibly being TRBD1 (6 bases). Germline CDR1 reads SGHDN; CDR2 reads FVKESK. The CDR3 loop spans 13 amino acids. Trimming removed 1 base from V and 8 bases from J, with 11 bases in between.

The rearrangement joins TRBV6-6 to TRBJ1-6; D remains unclear. Germline CDR1 and CDR2: MNHNY and SVGAGI (reference sequence). The CDR3 length is 14 residues. Trimming stripped 2 bases from V and 4 bases from J, with 6 bases between. In nucleotides, the CDR3 is TGTGCCAGCAGTTACGATCCATATAATTCACCCCTCCACTTT. Its translation is CASSYDPYNSPLHF.

The chain links TRBV10-3 to TRBJ2-4; 8 bases are a match to TRBD2. CDR1 ENHRY and CDR2 SYGVKD come from the germline V gene. This CDR3 has 16 residues. Trimming removed 5 bases from V and 8 bases from J; junction bases left unmatched: 14. CDR3 DNA sequence: TGTGCCATCAGTAGTGCCAGCGGGAGCGGGGAGGACATTCAGTACTTC. Its protein is CAISSASGSGEDIQYF.

The CDR3 bases are TGTGCCAGCAGTCAACAGGATGGGCCCTATAATTCACCCCTCCACTTT. This codes for CASSQQDGPYNSPLHF. The chain joins TRBV12-3 or TRBV12-4 to TRBJ1-6, with D possibly TRBD1 on 5 matching bases. Deletions cut 5 bases from V and 2 bases from J, with 13 bases between. This CDR3 comprises 16 residues.

V gene TRBV20-1 combines with J gene TRBJ2-4; D remains unclear. CDR3 length: 13 amino acids. Germline values: CDR1 DFQATT, CDR2 SNEGSKA (reference sequence). V lost 3 bases and J 0 bases, leaving 6 bases between the germline ends. DNA of the CDR3: TGCAGTGCTAGGTCATTAGCCAAAAACATTCAGTACTTC. Translating gives CSARSLAKNIQYF.

The rearrangement uses TRBV7-2 and TRBJ2-1; 14 bases fit TRBD2. V was pared by 4 bases and J by 7 bases, with 15 bases of the junction left unmatched. There are 19 residues in the CDR3. CDR1 is SGHTA, CDR2 FQGNSA, per germline. The CDR3 region is CASSSTGLAGATARNEQFF. The CDR3 nucleotides read TGTGCCAGCAGCTCCACGGGACTAGCGGGAGCGACAGCCCGGAATGAGCAGTTCTTC. Looking up the rest from reference TRBV7-2 and TRBJ2-1 gives the full variable domain: GAGVSQSPSNKVTEKGKDVELRCDPISGHTALYWYRQSLGQGLEFLIYFQGNSAPDKSGLPSDRFSAERTGGSVSTLTIQRTQQEDSAVYLCASSSTGLAGATARNEQFFGPGTRLTVL.

This clonotype has ten or more counts. The rearrangement joins TRBV7-2 to TRBJ2-3; D is possibly TRBD2 (6 bases). The CDR3 is made up of 17 amino acids. The germline V gene encodes CDR1 SGHTA and CDR2 FQGNSA. Between the trimmed V and J ends, which lost 1 base and 1 base, there was a span of 15 bases. CDR3 DNA sequence: TGTGCCAGCAGCTTAGGAGGAGGGGTGGGGCGCACAGATACGCAGTATTTT. Its translation: CASSLGGGVGRTDTQYF.

This clonotype has only a few counts. V is TRBV10-2 and J is TRBJ1-5; D not certain. Trimming left V 8 bases short and J 3 bases short, with 14 bases between. Germline CDR1 is WSHSY and CDR2 is SAAADI. CDR3 length equals 14 residues. The CDR3 spells CASLPSEANQPQHF. DNA for the CDR3: TGCGCCAGCTTACCGTCGGAGGCCAATCAGCCCCAGCATTTT.

V is TRBV19 and J is TRBJ2-1, with D unclear. V lost 1 base to trimming and J lost 7 bases, with 5 bases between them. The germline V gene encodes CDR1 LNHDA and CDR2 SQIVND (reference sequence). This CDR3 comprises 12 residues. In DNA, the CDR3 is TGTGCCAGTAGTATAGGGGCAAATGAGCAGTTCTTC. It yields the protein CASSIGANEQFF.

This clonotype was seen a handful of times. The chain recombines TRBV5-1 with TRBJ2-1; unclear D gene. Germline-derived CDR1 and CDR2 are SGHRS and YFSETQ. Trimming cost V 0 bases and J 7 bases, with 11 bases left between them. The CDR3 has 14 amino acids. This chain's CDR3 is CASSLGVPTNEQFF. The DNA for the CDR3 is TGCGCCAGCAGCTTGGGGGTACCTACAAATGAGCAGTTCTTC. The full variable domain, in which reference TRBV5-1 and TRBJ2-1 provide the parts outside the CDR3, is KAGVTQTPRYLIKTRGQQVTLSCSPISGHRSVSWYQQTPGQGLQFLFEYFSETQRNKGNFPGRFSGRQFSNSRSEMNVSTLELGDSALYLCASSLGVPTNEQFFGPGTRLTVL.

The V call is TRBV20-1, the J call TRBJ2-3, with D perhaps matching TRBD2 (6 bases). CDR3 length: 14 residues. Germline V gene sequence: CDR1 DFQATT, CDR2 SNEGSKA (reference sequence). V was pared by 1 base and J by 4 bases, with 12 bases between. The CDR3 sequence: CSARGTSRADTQYF. The CDR3, as DNA: TGCAGTGCTAGAGGAACTAGCAGGGCAGATACGCAGTATTTT.

This clonotype was detected a few times. V is TRBV28 and J is TRBJ1-1; TRBD1 is a possible D gene (6 bases). CDR1 and CDR2 from the germline V gene are MDHEN and SYDVKM. Trimming shortened V by 7 bases and J by 0 bases, and 9 bases separated the two germline ends. This CDR3 region has 13 residues. The CDR3 sequence is CASMGAMNTEAFF. In DNA form, the CDR3 reads TGTGCCAGCATGGGGGCTATGAACACTGAAGCTTTCTTT. Full variable domain (rest looked up from reference TRBV28 and TRBJ1-1): DVKVTQSSRYLVKRTGEKVFLECVQDMDHENMFWYRQDPGLGLRLIYFSYDVKMKEKGDIPEGYSVSREKKERFSLILESASTNQTSMYLCASMGAMNTEAFFGQGTRLTVV.

V is TRBV4-2 and J is TRBJ2-7; D gene ambiguous. CDR1 is LGHNA and CDR2 is YNFKEQ in the germline V gene. CDR3 size: 16 residues. V lost 4 bases and J 4 bases, leaving 20 bases between the germline ends. The DNA for the CDR3 is TGTGCCAGCAGCCCGACGGGTGGTGGTCCAATTTACGAGCAGTACTTC. It translates to CASSPTGGGPIYEQYF.

This chain uses TRBV2 with TRBJ1-1; D gene unclear. Deletions cut 5 bases from V and 3 bases from J, with 7 bases between. The CDR3 totals 12 residues. CDR1 SNHLY and CDR2 FYNNEI come from the germline V gene. Written as DNA, the CDR3 is TGTGCCAGCAGTAGGTGGGACACTGAAGCTTTCTTT. Amino acids: CASSRWDTEAFF.